This T cell receptor (beta chain) was profiled in a study of shared clonotypes between healthy human individuals. Study context: CD4 naive cells filled three plates per donor, CD4 memory three, CD8 naive two and CD8 memory one.

Note on this clone: Its antigen remains unidentified.

Each replicate PCR on the sorted subsets used 200 ng DNA (around 31,000 T cell genomes). Using immunoSEQ multiplex PCR, the repertoire was profiled, and TCRdb retains in-frame clones only, with some absent. The sample records 750,000 to 1,000,000 clones, approximately 92% being singletons. The V gene end was trimmed by 3 bases and the J gene end by 0 bases; junction bases not matched to a gene: 6. This CDR3 region has 16 residues. The germline CDR1 and CDR2 sequences are SGHRS and YFSETQ. Naive CD8 populations comprised CD45RO-negative cells positively selected for CCR7, excluding terminally differentiated effector memory CD45RA+ cells. All donors were healthy HIV-negative adults lacking recent acute infections or vaccinations. The study's findings and limits: Clonotypes shared by all four sorted-subset donors had higher generation probabilities than non-shared clonotypes.

The chain has TRBV5-1 and TRBJ1-1; 9 nucleotides match TRBD1. Source material: naive CD8+ T cells sorted from blood. The TCR comes from a man aged 25 to 40 in good health. CDR3 sequence: CASSSGQGSMNTEAFF. DNA of the CDR3: TGCGCCAGCAGCTCGGGACAGGGAAGCATGAACACTGAAGCTTTCTTT.